Shown below are 28 T cell receptor beta chains from a single sample sequenced in a study of breast tumors, draining lymph nodes, adjacent tissues. From the multiplex PCR reads, TCRdb called clonotypes with MiXCR, one entry per CDR3 protein. The sample holds tens of thousands of distinct CDR3 sequences; about 27% are singletons and the top ten take 8.1%. The lymph nodes were axillary draining lymph nodes from breast cancer patients. The sequenced sample consisted of axillary lymph node tissue. Receptors were obtained from a female donor with breast cancer. Some clones in this sample may be carry-over from other donors' samples.

As to this clonotype: This CDR3 fails to terminate in the conserved phenylalanine or tryptophan, so it likely reflects a read error. The chain couples TRBV28 to TRBJ1-5, with D uncertain. The germline V and J ends were trimmed by 7 bases and 7 bases, with 17 bases remaining between them. Germline lookup yields CDR1 MDHEN and CDR2 SYDVKM. This CDR3 contains 14 residues. CDR3 nucleotide sequence: TGTGCCAGCAATTCCGGTAATTTACGGCAGCCCCAGCATCTT. Its translation: CASNSGNLRQPQHL.

The CDR3 DNA reads TGTGCCAGCAATTATATCCGCAGCGGTTCCGGAATAACGAACACCGGGGAGCTGTTTTTT. This codes for CASNYIRSGSGITNTGELFF. The chain joins TRBV28 to TRBJ2-2, with TRBD2 as a possible D gene (5 bases). Germline CDR1 is MDHEN and CDR2 is SYDVKM. The V end was cut by 7 bases, the J end by 0 bases, with 27 bases between. CDR3 size: 20 residues.

For this clonotype: The junction and the germline gene differ at one end; a read error may be behind it. This chain connects TRBV20-1 to TRBJ2-1, with a weak D call TRBD1 (6 bases). The CDR3 has 14 amino acids. Germline V lookup: CDR1 DFQATT, CDR2 SNEGSKA (reference sequence). CDR3 sequence reads: CSARDEGVISAQLF. The DNA of the CDR3 is TGCAGTGCTAGAGATGAGGGGGTAATTAGTGCGCAGCTCTTC.

This clonotype was counted at least ten times. J is TRBJ2-1 and V is TRBV5-4; the match to TRBD2 covers 11 bases. Germline trimming cut 4 bases from V and 7 bases from J; bases unmatched to any gene: 10. Germline V gives CDR1 SGHNT, CDR2 YYREEE (reference sequence). The CDR3 runs to 16 residues. The CDR3 region is CASSPQTSGRGNEQFF. CDR3 nucleotides: TGTGCCAGCAGCCCGCAAACTAGCGGGAGAGGAAATGAGCAGTTCTTC.

The table lists this clonotype with many counts. The chain has TRBV20-1 and TRBJ1-1; D is unresolved. The length of the CDR3 is 11 residues. Germline V gene lookup returns CDR1 DFQATT and CDR2 SNEGSKA (reference sequence). The V end lost 5 bases, the J end lost 4 bases, and 8 bases lay between the germline ends. This chain's CDR3 is CSAGRSTEAFF. The DNA of the CDR3 is TGCAGTGCTGGGAGATCCACTGAAGCTTTCTTT.

The gene calls are TRBV6-1 and TRBJ1-3; TRBD1 matches 9 bases. This CDR3 spans 14 amino acids. The germline V gene has CDR1 MNHNS and CDR2 SASEGT. V shed 10 bases and J 3 bases; nucleotides not matched to a gene: 7. This chain's CDR3 is CATKPGQGGNTIYF. The DNA of the CDR3 is TGTGCCACCAAACCGGGACAGGGTGGAAACACCATATATTTT.

In this sample, this clonotype turned up a few times. The CDR3, as DNA: TGCAGTGCTTTCGTCAACACTGAAGCTTTCTTT. It yields the protein CSAFVNTEAFF. The V and J genes are TRBV20-1 and TRBJ1-1; D gene unclear. The V end was cut by 5 bases, the J end by 2 bases, with 6 bases between. Germline CDR1 is DFQATT and CDR2 is SNEGSKA (reference sequence). The CDR3 runs to 11 residues.

V usage is TRBV18 and J usage is TRBJ1-4; no reliable D call. Germline loops: CDR1 KGHSH, CDR2 LQKENI. The ends were cut back, 6 bases at V and 5 bases at J, with 10 bases in the middle. CDR3 size: 13 residues. As DNA, the CDR3 is TGTGCCAGCTCGGAGACTACCAATGAAAAACTGTTTTTT. Amino acids: CASSETTNEKLFF.

The chain employs TRBV29-1 and TRBJ1-2, with D perhaps TRBD1 (5 bases). Trimming pared 1 base from V and 3 bases from J, leaving 12 bases between. This CDR3 comprises 14 residues. The germline gives CDR1 SQVTM, CDR2 ANQGSEA. CDR3 loop: CSVEVWDGDYGYTF. Here the CDR3 DNA reads TGCAGCGTTGAAGTTTGGGACGGCGACTATGGCTACACCTTC.

This clonotype was seen at least ten times. In DNA, the CDR3 is TGCAGTGCAAGTTCGGGGGCGGGTGAGCAGTTCTTC. It yields the protein CSASSGAGEQFF. The genes are TRBV20-1 and TRBJ2-1, with D tentatively TRBD1 or TRBD2 (6 bases each). The V end was cut by 6 bases, the J end by 9 bases, with 15 bases between. Germline V gives CDR1 DFQATT, CDR2 SNEGSKA (reference sequence). The CDR3 has 12 amino acids.

The chain carries TRBV30 and TRBJ1-2; D not resolved. V shed 6 bases and J shed 1 base, with 15 bases lying between them. Germline assignment: CDR1 GTSNPN and CDR2 SVGIG (reference sequence). There are 14 residues in the CDR3. CDR3 DNA sequence: TGTGCCTGTACTCCGGACGGCGGTAACTATGGCTACACCTTC. This sequence encodes CACTPDGGNYGYTF.

About this clonotype: A much larger clonotype is one base distant, so this may be a read error. The chain employs TRBV20-1 and TRBJ2-3; 9 bases are a match to TRBD2. Germline assignment: CDR1 DFQATT and CDR2 SNEGSKA (reference sequence). The CDR3 runs to 19 residues. The ends lost 3 bases at V and 2 bases at J; junction bases unmatched: 18. The CDR3 bases are TGCAGTGCTAGCCCAATAATAGCGGGAGCGCCTATGTACACAGATACGCAGTATTTT. It codes for CSASPIIAGAPMYTDTQYF.

V gene TRBV5-1 combines with J gene TRBJ1-5, with D perhaps matching TRBD1 (6 bases). The V gene's germline CDR1 is SGHRS and CDR2 YFSETQ. The CDR3 contains 13 residues. Trimming stripped 4 bases from V and 14 bases from J, with 19 bases between. Here the CDR3 reads CASSGRDNTYEHF. The DNA of the CDR3 is TGCGCCAGCAGCGGTAGGGACAATACCTACGAGCATTTT.

At least ten counts were recorded for this clonotype. J is TRBJ1-5 and V is TRBV9, with 7 bases that match TRBD1. CDR1 is SGDLS, CDR2 YYNGEE, per germline. V gave up 0 bases and J gave up 7 bases; unmatched junction bases: 7. The CDR3 runs 15 residues. The CDR3 spells CASSVAPTGEQPQHF. The CDR3 DNA sequence: TGTGCCAGCAGCGTAGCTCCTACAGGGGAGCAGCCCCAGCATTTT.

This clonotype was found many times. This chain joins TRBV6-2 or TRBV6-3 and TRBJ2-1, with D possibly TRBD2 on 5 matching bases. Germline values: CDR1 MNHEY, CDR2 SVGEGT. The V and J ends lost 2 bases and 7 bases respectively, with 12 bases between them. The length of the CDR3 is 14 residues. CDR3 sequence: CASSYPGSTNEQFF. The CDR3 DNA follows: TGTGCCAGCAGTTACCCGGGGTCTACAAATGAGCAGTTCTTC.

This clonotype appeared a few times. V usage is TRBV28 and J usage is TRBJ2-5, with 9 bases that match TRBD1. The CDR3 sequence is 14 residues long. CDR1 MDHEN and CDR2 SYDVKM come from the germline V gene. The V segment lost 4 bases and the J segment 6 bases; nucleotides outside the gene matches: 6. Here the CDR3 DNA reads TGTGCCAGCAGTTGGGGACAGGGTAGGCAGACCCAGTACTTC. Encoded protein: CASSWGQGRQTQYF. The complete variable domain, with remaining parts taken from reference TRBV28 and TRBJ2-5, reads DVKVTQSSRYLVKRTGEKVFLECVQDMDHENMFWYRQDPGLGLRLIYFSYDVKMKEKGDIPEGYSVSREKKERFSLILESASTNQTSMYLCASSWGQGRQTQYFGPGTRLLVL.

In this sample, this clonotype turned up many times. V and J are TRBV20-1 and TRBJ2-7; D is perhaps TRBD1 or TRBD2 (6 bases each). CDR3 length: 14 residues. The germline V gene encodes CDR1 DFQATT and CDR2 SNEGSKA (reference sequence). V lost 6 bases and J lost 4, with 19 bases in between. The CDR3 spells CSANWGARTYEQYF. DNA of the CDR3: TGCAGTGCGAACTGGGGGGCGCGTACGTACGAGCAGTACTTC.

This clonotype has a count of ten or more. This sequence joins TRBV25-1 and TRBJ2-7, with TRBD1 identical over 7 bases. Germline lookup yields CDR1 MGHDK and CDR2 SYGVNS. The CDR3 is 14 residues long. V lost 6 bases and J lost 2; bases outside the gene matches: 7. DNA of the CDR3: TGTGCCAGCAGCCGACAGGGATTAACCTACGAGCAGTACTTC. It specifies CASSRQGLTYEQYF.

This clonotype was recorded many times. This chain uses TRBV5-6 with TRBJ1-5, with D perhaps TRBD1 (6 bases). Germline V gene data show CDR1 as SGHDT and CDR2 as YYEEEE. This CDR3 contains 13 residues. V was shortened by 0 bases and J by 5 bases, with 6 bases between the two germline ends. CDR3 in amino acids: CASSLDRDQPQHF. Written as DNA, the CDR3 is TGTGCCAGCAGCTTGGACAGGGATCAGCCCCAGCATTTT. The full variable domain, completed using reference TRBV5-6 and TRBJ1-5, is DAGVTQSPTHLIKTRGQQVTLRCSPKSGHDTVSWYQQALGQGPQFIFQYYEEEERQRGNFPDRFSGHQFPNYSSELNVNALLLGDSALYLCASSLDRDQPQHFGDGTRLSIL.

Comment on this clonotype: It may be a read error: a sequence one base away is much more abundant. CDR3 protein: CSAVAGEGGTEQYF. The CDR3, as DNA: TGCAGTGCCGTAGCGGGAGAGGGAGGGACCGAGCAGTACTTC. The gene calls are TRBV20-1 and TRBJ2-7; 9 nucleotides align to TRBD2. Germline-derived CDR1 and CDR2 are DFQATT and SNEGSKA (reference sequence). With 6 bases clipped from V and 6 bases from J, the junction kept 12 bases outside the gene matches. The CDR3 extends over 14 amino acids.

This clonotype was seen repeatedly, ten times or more. The chain recombines TRBV19 with TRBJ2-7, with TRBD2 matching over 15 bases. The germline gives CDR1 LNHDA, CDR2 SQIVND (reference sequence). Unmatched junction bases numbered 11, after V lost 5 bases and J lost 6 bases. The CDR3 spans 17 residues. In nucleotides, the CDR3 is TGTGCCAGTAGTTCAGGGACTAGCGGGAGGCTCCGCCCCGAGCAGTACTTC. This codes for CASSSGTSGRLRPEQYF.

The chain has TRBV30 and TRBJ1-1; a possible D gene is TRBD1 (6 bases). Germline V lookup: CDR1 GTSNPN, CDR2 SVGIG (reference sequence). With 8 bases removed from V and 3 bases from J, the gap between germline ends came to 13 bases. CDR3 length: 12 amino acids. The CDR3 DNA follows: TGTGCCGGGGGACATCCGGACACTGAAGCTTTCTTT. As protein: CAGGHPDTEAFF.

Many counts were recorded for this clonotype. V and J are TRBV19 and TRBJ1-6; TRBD1 agrees at 9 bases. The V gene's germline CDR1 is LNHDA and CDR2 SQIVND (reference sequence). The CDR3 loop spans 15 amino acids. V lost 6 bases, J lost 14 bases, and 14 bases stayed unmatched. The CDR3 reads CASSSIDRGKVTLHF. CDR3 DNA: TGTGCCAGTAGCTCGATCGACAGGGGGAAGGTTACCCTCCACTTT.

This clonotype was observed many times. A much bigger clone sits one base away, suggesting this may be a read error. The rearrangement links TRBV20-1 to TRBJ2-7; TRBD2 aligns across 8 bases. V was clipped by 0 bases and J by 4 bases; unmatched bases: 11. The CDR3 has 16 residues. Germline CDR1 is DFQATT and CDR2 is SNEGSKA (reference sequence). CDR3: CSARDRVAGTFYEQYF. CDR3 coding DNA: TGCAGTGCTAGAGATCGGGTAGCGGGAACTTTTTACGAGCAGTACTTC.

There are many counts of this clonotype. The CDR3, as DNA: TGTGCCAGCAGTACTCCGGGACTAGACACAGATACGCAGTATTTT. The encoded protein is CASSTPGLDTDTQYF. The gene calls are TRBV12-3 or TRBV12-4 and TRBJ2-3; 8 bases map to TRBD2. The CDR3 has 15 residues. Trimming removed 5 bases from V and 2 bases from J; junction bases left unmatched: 6.

This clonotype appeared many times. The chain couples TRBV30 to TRBJ2-2, with 8 bases lining up with TRBD1. V was pared by 8 bases and J by 5 bases, with 7 bases of the junction left unmatched. Germline loops: CDR1 GTSNPN, CDR2 SVGIG (reference sequence). The CDR3 length is 13 residues. The DNA for the CDR3 is TGTGCCCTCGGGACAGGACGGACCGGGGAGCTGTTTTTT. Translating gives CALGTGRTGELFF. The whole variable domain, filled in from reference TRBV30 and TRBJ2-2, reads SQTIHQWPATLVQPVGSPLSLECTVEGTSNPNLYWYRQAAGRGLQLLFYSVGIGQISSEVPQNLSASRPQDRQFILSSKKLLLSDSGFYLCALGTGRTGELFFGEGSRLTVL.

This clonotype was recorded many times. The gene calls are TRBV24-1 and TRBJ2-5, with D unclear. The CDR3 spans 13 residues. Germline lookup yields CDR1 KGHDR and CDR2 SFDVKD. The V and J ends lost 5 bases and 4 bases respectively, with 10 bases between them. The CDR3 bases are TGTGCCACCAGTGCCCGGCCCAGAGAGACCCAGTACTTC. Translation: CATSARPRETQYF.

This clonotype has ten or more counts. The rearrangement joins TRBV7-2 to TRBJ2-7; 7 bases agree with TRBD2. V gave up 3 bases and J gave up 5 bases; unmatched junction bases: 7. CDR3 size: 14 residues. Germline lookup yields CDR1 SGHTA and CDR2 FQGNSA. The chain's CDR3 is CASSFKAGIDEQYF. DNA of the CDR3: TGTGCCAGCAGCTTCAAAGCGGGAATCGACGAGCAGTACTTC.